What follows is one TCR beta chain and its context. What it binds is not known. A multiplex PCR was run with 60 Vbeta primers and 13 Jbeta primers. Generated by immunoSEQ multiplex PCR, the TCRdb table keeps only in-frame clones and is missing some. The data show 280,000 or so clones, with approximately 90% seen just once and roughly 2.1% held by the top ten. Germline V gene sequence: CDR1 SGHRS, CDR2 YFSETQ. The CDR3 length is 18 residues. V dropped 1 base and J dropped 6; count of bases not matched to a gene: 12. The data are from a study of cytomegalovirus exposure and HLA in healthy donors. Study results and limitations: For most TCR sequences rarity was the rule, although some public TCRs occurred in many donors.

This receptor was taken from a woman between 18 and 29 years old in good health and CMV-seronegative. Sequencing input: PBMCs. The chain combines TRBV5-1 with TRBJ2-4; 11 bases match TRBD2. CDR3 coding DNA: TGCGCCAGCAGCTTGTTTAGCGGGGGGGCTCAAATGAGAAACATTCAGTACTTC. It translates to CASSLFSGGAQMRNIQYF.